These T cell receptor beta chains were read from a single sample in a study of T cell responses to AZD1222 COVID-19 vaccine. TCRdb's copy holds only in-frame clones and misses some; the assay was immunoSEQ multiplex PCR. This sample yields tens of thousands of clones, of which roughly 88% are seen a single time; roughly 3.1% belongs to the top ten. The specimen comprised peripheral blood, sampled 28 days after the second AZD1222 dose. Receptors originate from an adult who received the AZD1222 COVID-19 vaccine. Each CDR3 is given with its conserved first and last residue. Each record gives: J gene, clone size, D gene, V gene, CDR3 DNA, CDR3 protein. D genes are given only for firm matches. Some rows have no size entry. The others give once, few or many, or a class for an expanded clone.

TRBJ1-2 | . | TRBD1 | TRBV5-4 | TGTGCCAGCAGCCCCCGGACAGGGAATGGCTACACCTTC | CASSPRTGNGYTF
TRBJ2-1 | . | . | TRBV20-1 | TGCAGTGCTAGTCCGGACTTCGACAATGAGCAGTTCTTC | CSASPDFDNEQFF
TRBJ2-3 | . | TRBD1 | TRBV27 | TGTGCCAGCAGTAAAGACAGGGGTGGGACAGATACGCAGTATTTT | CASSKDRGGTDTQYF
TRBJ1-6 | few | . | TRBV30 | TGTGCCTGGAATGAGGCCGGCTCGGGTTCACCCCTCCACTTT | CAWNEAGSGSPLHF
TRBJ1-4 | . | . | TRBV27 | TGTGCCAGCAGTTTAATGGGTGCAACTAATGAAAAACTGTTTTTT | CASSLMGATNEKLFF
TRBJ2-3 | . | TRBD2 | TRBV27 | TGTGCCAGCAGTCCAGAAGCGGGGGGCGACATAGATACGCAGTATTTT | CASSPEAGGDIDTQYF
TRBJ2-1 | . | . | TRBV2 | TGTGCCAGCAGCGACCGAGGGTACAATGAGCAGTTCTTC | CASSDRGYNEQFF
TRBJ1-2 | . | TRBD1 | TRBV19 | TGTGCCAGTAGTATCTTGGGACAGGGAAAGAGCTATGGCTACACCTTC | CASSILGQGKSYGYTF
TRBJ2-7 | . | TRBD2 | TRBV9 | TGTGCCAGCAGCACCCAGAGGGGAGCGGGGGCCTACGAGCAGTACTTC | CASSTQRGAGAYEQYF
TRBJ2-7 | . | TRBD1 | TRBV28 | TGTGCCAGCAGTTTGACAGGGGGCTACGAGCAGTACTTC | CASSLTGGYEQYF
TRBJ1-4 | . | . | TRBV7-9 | TGTGCCAGCAGCCAAGGGGCAGGGGCTGGAAAACTGTTTTTT | CASSQGAGAGKLFF
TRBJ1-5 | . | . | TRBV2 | TGTGCCAGCAGTGAAGTCCGGTCAGGAGGAGGGCCCCAGCATTTT | CASSEVRSGGGPQHF
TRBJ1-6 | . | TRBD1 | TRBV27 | TGTGCCAGCAGCGCGACAGGGGGCGCGTCTTCACCCCTCCACTTT | CASSATGGASSPLHF
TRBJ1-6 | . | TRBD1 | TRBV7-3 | TGTGCCAGCAGTCGAGGACAGGGCCATTCACCCCTCCACTTT | CASSRGQGHSPLHF
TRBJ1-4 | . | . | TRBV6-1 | TGTGCCAGCAGTGCCCTCTGGGGGCCGACTAATGAAAAACTGTTTTTT | CASSALWGPTNEKLFF
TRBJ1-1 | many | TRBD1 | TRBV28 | TGTGCCAGCAGTTTTGGACAGGGGATCGGTGAAGCTTTCTTT | CASSFGQGIGEAFF
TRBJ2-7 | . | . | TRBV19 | TGTGCCAGTAGTATTCGTGGGGGGACTCCGATAACCTACGAGCAGTACTTC | CASSIRGGTPITYEQYF
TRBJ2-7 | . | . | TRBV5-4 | TGTGCCAGCAGCCCTGGCGGCGGCGAGCAGTACTTC | CASSPGGGEQYF
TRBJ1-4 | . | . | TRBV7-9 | TGTGCCAGCAGCTCCCTCCATCAGTGGGAAAAACTGTTTTTT | CASSSLHQWEKLFF
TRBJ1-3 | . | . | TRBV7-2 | TGTGCCAGCAGCTTAGTGGCGGAAGGAAACACCATATATTTT | CASSLVAEGNTIYF